A single sample gave rise to the 6 T cell receptor beta chains below, sequenced in a study of T cell responses to AZD1222 COVID-19 vaccine. Here immunoSEQ multiplex PCR was the method, and the copy in TCRdb shows in-frame clones only, minus some. The sample lists some 110,000 clones, roughly 89% occurring once. Source: peripheral blood, taken 28 days after the second AZD1222 dose. Receptors were obtained from an adult who received the AZD1222 COVID-19 vaccine.

This rearrangement joins TRBV2 to TRBJ1-2; TRBD1 matches 7 bases. The germline CDR1 and CDR2 sequences are SNHLY and FYNNEI. This CDR3 contains 15 residues. After removal of 6 bases from V and 7 bases from J, the junction contained 14 bases not matched to a gene. CDR3 nucleotides: TGTGCCAGCAGGACTATGACAGGGTCGGGTAGTGGCTACACCTTC. Protein sequence: CASRTMTGSGSGYTF. Full variable domain (remainder filled in from reference TRBV2 and TRBJ1-2): EPEVTQTPSHQVTQMGQEVILRCVPISNHLYFYWYRQILGQKVEFLVSFYNNEISEKSEIFDDQFSVERPDGSNFTLKIRSTKLEDSAMYFCASRTMTGSGSGYTFGSGTRLTVV.

Here the CDR3 reads CASNPAGNSYEQYF. CDR3 coding DNA: TGTGCCAGCAATCCAGCGGGAAACTCCTACGAGCAGTACTTC. The chain recombines TRBV28 with TRBJ2-7, with 7 bases identical to TRBD2. The germline gives CDR1 MDHEN, CDR2 SYDVKM. Germline trimming cut 7 bases from V and 0 bases from J; bases unmatched to any gene: 6. There are 14 residues in the CDR3. The entire variable domain, with the rest obtained from reference TRBV28 and TRBJ2-7, is as follows: DVKVTQSSRYLVKRTGEKVFLECVQDMDHENMFWYRQDPGLGLRLIYFSYDVKMKEKGDIPEGYSVSREKKERFSLILESASTNQTSMYLCASNPAGNSYEQYFGPGTRLTVT.

The genes are TRBV5-4 and TRBJ1-4, with a weak D call TRBD1 (6 bases). The CDR3 is 15 amino acids. Trimming left V 4 bases short and J 8 bases short, with 18 bases between. Germline CDR1 is SGHNT and CDR2 is YYREEE (reference sequence). CDR3 residues: CASSNNPGAPEKLFF. In DNA form, the CDR3 reads TGTGCCAGCAGCAATAATCCGGGGGCCCCGGAAAAACTGTTTTTT.

The genes are TRBV6-5 and TRBJ1-5; possible D gene TRBD1, 5 bases. The CDR3 contains 15 residues. V dropped 6 bases and J dropped 4 bases, with 16 bases sitting between them. CDR1 is MNHEY and CDR2 is SVGAGI in the germline V gene. The CDR3 DNA is TGTGCCAGCAGCAGGGACCTAGGTGGGAATCAGCCCCAGCATTTT. Protein sequence: CASSRDLGGNQPQHF.

This chain joins TRBV21-1 and TRBJ2-6. TRBV21-1 represents a pseudogene. The CDR3 has 22 amino acids. The CDR3 reads CASSKARFGRRLTSSGANVLTF. CDR3 coding DNA: TGTGCCAGCAGCAAAGCTCGGTTTGGACGTCGCCTGACTTCCTCTGGGGCCAACGTCCTGACTTTC.

The chain uses TRBV9 and TRBJ1-6, with 8 bases that match TRBD1. The germline CDR1 and CDR2 sequences are SGDLS and YYNGEE. The length of the CDR3 is 15 residues. The V gene end was trimmed by 1 base and the J gene end by 8 bases; junction bases not matched to a gene: 5. CDR3 protein: CASSVRQGAYSPLHF. The CDR3 nucleotides are TGTGCCAGCAGCGTACGGCAGGGGGCTTATTCACCCCTCCACTTT.